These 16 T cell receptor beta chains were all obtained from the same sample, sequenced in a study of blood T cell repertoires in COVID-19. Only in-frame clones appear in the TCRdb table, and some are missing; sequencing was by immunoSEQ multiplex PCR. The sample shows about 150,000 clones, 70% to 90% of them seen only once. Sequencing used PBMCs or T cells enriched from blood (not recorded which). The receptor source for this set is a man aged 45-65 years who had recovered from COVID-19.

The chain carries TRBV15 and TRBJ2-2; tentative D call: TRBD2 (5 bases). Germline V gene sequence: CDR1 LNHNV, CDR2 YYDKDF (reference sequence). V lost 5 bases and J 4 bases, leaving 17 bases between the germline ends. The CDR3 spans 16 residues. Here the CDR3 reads CATSEFIGVSTGELFF. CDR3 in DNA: TGTGCCACCAGCGAATTTATCGGGGTTTCCACCGGGGAGCTGTTTTTT. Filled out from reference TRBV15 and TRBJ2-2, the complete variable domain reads DAMVIQNPRYQVTQFGKPVTLSCSQTLNHNVMYWYQQKSSQAPKLLFHYYDKDFNNEADTPDNFQSRRPNTSFCFLDIRSPGLGDTAMYLCATSEFIGVSTGELFFGEGSRLTVL.

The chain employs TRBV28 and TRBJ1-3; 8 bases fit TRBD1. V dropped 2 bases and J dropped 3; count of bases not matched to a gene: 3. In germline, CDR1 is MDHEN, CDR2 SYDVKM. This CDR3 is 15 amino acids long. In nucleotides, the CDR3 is TGTGCCAGCAGTTTAGCAGGGGGCGGTGGAAACACCATATATTTT. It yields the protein CASSLAGGGGNTIYF.

Written as DNA, the CDR3 is TGTGCCAGCAGTTCCTGGACAGCCGAGAACACTGAAGCTTTCTTT. Its translation: CASSSWTAENTEAFF. This chain joins TRBV28 and TRBJ1-1, with D possibly TRBD1 on 6 matching bases. Germline CDR1 is MDHEN and CDR2 is SYDVKM. V shed 4 bases and J shed 1 base, with 13 bases lying between them. The length of the CDR3 is 15 residues.

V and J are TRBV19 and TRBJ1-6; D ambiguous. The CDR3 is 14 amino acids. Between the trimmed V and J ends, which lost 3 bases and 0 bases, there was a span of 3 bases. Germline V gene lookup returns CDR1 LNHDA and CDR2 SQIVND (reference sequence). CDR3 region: CASSIRSYNSPLHF. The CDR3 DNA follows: TGTGCCAGTAGTATCCGCTCCTATAATTCACCCCTCCACTTT.

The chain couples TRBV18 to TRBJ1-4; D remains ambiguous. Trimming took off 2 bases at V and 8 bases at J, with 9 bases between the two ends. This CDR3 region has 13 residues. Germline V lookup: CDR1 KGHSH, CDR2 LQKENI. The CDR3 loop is CASSPDPGEKLFF. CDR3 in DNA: TGTGCCAGCTCACCAGACCCGGGAGAAAAACTGTTTTTT. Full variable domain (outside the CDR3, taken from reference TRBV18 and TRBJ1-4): NAGVMQNPRHLVRRRGQEARLRCSPMKGHSHVYWYRQLPEEGLKFMVYLQKENIIDESGMPKERFSAEFPKEGPSILRIQQVVRGDSAAYFCASSPDPGEKLFFGSGTQLSVL.

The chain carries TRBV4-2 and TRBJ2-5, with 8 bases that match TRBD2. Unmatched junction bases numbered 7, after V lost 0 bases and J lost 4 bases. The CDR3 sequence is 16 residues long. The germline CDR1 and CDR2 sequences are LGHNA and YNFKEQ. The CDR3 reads CASSQDGGAAPETQYF. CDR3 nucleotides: TGTGCCAGCAGCCAAGACGGGGGGGCCGCCCCAGAGACCCAGTACTTC.

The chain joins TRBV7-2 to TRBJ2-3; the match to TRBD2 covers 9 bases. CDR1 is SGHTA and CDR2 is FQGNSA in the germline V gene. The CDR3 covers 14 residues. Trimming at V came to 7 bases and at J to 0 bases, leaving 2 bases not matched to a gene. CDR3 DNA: TGTGCCAGCATGCGGGGGGGAAGCACAGATACGCAGTATTTT. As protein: CASMRGGSTDTQYF.

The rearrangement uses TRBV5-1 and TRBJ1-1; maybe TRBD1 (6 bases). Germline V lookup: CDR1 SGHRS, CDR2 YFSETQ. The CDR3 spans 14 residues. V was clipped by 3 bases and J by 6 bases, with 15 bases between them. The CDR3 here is CASSWKGGEAEAFF. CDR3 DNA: TGCGCCAGCAGCTGGAAAGGGGGTGAAGCTGAAGCTTTCTTT.

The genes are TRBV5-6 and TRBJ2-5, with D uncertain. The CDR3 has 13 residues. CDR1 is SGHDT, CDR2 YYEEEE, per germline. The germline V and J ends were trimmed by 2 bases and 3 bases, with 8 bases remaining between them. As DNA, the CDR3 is TGTGCCAGCAGCTTCGGAACAGAAGAGACCCAGTACTTC. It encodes CASSFGTEETQYF.

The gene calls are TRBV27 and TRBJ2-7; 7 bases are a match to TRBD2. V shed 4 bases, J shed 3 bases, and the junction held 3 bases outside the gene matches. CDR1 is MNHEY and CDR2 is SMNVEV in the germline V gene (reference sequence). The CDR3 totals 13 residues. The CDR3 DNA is TGTGCCAGCAGTTCCAGCGGGAACTACGAGCAGTACTTC. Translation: CASSSSGNYEQYF.

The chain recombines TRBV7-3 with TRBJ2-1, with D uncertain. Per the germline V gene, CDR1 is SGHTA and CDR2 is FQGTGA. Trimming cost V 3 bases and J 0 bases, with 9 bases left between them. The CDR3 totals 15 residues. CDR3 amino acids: CASSFTGLSYNEQFF. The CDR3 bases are TGTGCCAGCAGCTTTACTGGGCTCTCCTACAATGAGCAGTTCTTC.

CDR3 nucleotides: TGTGCCAGCAGTTTAGGGGCACCGCCGACCGGGGAGCTGTTTTTT. Residues: CASSLGAPPTGELFF. The rearrangement links TRBV28 to TRBJ2-2; possible D gene TRBD1, 5 bases. Looked up from germline, CDR1 is MDHEN and CDR2 is SYDVKM. The CDR3 loop spans 15 amino acids. Trimming pared 2 bases from V and 5 bases from J, leaving 12 bases between.

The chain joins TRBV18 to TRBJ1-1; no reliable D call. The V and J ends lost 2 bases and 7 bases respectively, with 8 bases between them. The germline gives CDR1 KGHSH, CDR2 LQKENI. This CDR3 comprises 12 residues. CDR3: CASSPGPGEAFF. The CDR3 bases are TGTGCCAGCTCACCAGGGCCTGGTGAAGCTTTCTTT.

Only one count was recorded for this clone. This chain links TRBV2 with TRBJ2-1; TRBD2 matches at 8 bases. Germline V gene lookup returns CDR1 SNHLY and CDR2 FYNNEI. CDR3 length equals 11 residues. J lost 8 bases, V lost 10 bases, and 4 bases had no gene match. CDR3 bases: TGTGCCACACAGCGGGAGCATGAGCAGTTCTTC. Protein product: CATQREHEQFF. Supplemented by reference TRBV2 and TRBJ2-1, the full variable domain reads EPEVTQTPSHQVTQMGQEVILRCVPISNHLYFYWYRQILGQKVEFLVSFYNNEISEKSEIFDDQFSVERPDGSNFTLKIRSTKLEDSAMYFCATQREHEQFFGPGTRLTVL.

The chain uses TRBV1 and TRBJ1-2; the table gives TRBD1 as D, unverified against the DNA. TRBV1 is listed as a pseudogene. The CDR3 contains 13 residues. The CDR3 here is CTSSQATNYGYTF. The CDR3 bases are TGCACCAGCAGCCAAGCAACTAACTATGGCTACACCTTC.

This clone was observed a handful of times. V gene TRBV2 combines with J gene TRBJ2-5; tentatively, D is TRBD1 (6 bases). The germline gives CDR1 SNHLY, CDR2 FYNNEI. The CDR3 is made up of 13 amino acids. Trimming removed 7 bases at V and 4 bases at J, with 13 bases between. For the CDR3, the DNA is TGTGCCAGCAAGGCAGGGGCTTTAGAGACCCAGTACTTC. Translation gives CASKAGALETQYF.